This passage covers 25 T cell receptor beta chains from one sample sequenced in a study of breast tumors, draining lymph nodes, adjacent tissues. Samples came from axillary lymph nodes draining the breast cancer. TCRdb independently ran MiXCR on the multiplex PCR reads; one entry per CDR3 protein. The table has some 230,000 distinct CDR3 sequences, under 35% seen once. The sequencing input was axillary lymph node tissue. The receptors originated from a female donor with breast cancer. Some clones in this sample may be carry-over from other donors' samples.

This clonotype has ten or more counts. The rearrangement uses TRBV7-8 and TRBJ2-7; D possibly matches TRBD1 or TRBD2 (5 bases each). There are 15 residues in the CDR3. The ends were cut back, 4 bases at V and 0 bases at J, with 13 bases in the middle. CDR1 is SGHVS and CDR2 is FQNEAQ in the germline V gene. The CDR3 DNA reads TGTGCCAGCAGCTCCGGGACCCAGAGCTCCTACGAGCAGTACTTC. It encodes CASSSGTQSSYEQYF.

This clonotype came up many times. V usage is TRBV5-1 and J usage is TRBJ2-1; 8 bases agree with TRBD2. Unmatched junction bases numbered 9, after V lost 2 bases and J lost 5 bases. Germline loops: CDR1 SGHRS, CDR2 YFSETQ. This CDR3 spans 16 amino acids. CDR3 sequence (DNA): TGCGCCAGCAGCTTAGTTGCGGGACTAGGCGACAATGAGCAGTTCTTC. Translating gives CASSLVAGLGDNEQFF.

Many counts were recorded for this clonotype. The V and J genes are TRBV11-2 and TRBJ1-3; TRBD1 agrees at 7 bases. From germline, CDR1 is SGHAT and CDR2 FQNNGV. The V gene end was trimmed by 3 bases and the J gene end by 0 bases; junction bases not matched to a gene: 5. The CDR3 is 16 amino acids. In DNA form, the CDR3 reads TGTGCCAGCAGCTTGGGCAGGGGGTTCTCTGGAAACACCATATATTTT. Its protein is CASSLGRGFSGNTIYF. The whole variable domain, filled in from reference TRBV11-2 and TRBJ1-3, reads EAGVAQSPRYKIIEKRQSVAFWCNPISGHATLYWYQQILGQGPKLLIQFQNNGVVDDSQLPKDRFSAERLKGVDSTLKIQPAKLEDSAVYLCASSLGRGFSGNTIYFGEGSWLTVV.

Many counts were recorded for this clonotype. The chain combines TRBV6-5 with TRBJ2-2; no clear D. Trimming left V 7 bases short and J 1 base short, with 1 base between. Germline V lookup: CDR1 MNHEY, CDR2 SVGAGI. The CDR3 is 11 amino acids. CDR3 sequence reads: CASKNTGELFF. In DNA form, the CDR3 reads TGTGCCAGCAAGAACACCGGGGAGCTGTTTTTT.

In DNA form, the CDR3 reads TGCAGCGTTGAGGCTAGCGGTATCTACAATGAGCAGTTCTTC. Translating gives CSVEASGIYNEQFF. V and J are TRBV29-1 and TRBJ2-1; 7 bases are shared with TRBD2. The J segment lost 3 bases and the V segment lost 3 bases, leaving 5 bases of the junction unmatched. The CDR3 length is 14 residues. The germline gives CDR1 SQVTM, CDR2 ANQGSEA.

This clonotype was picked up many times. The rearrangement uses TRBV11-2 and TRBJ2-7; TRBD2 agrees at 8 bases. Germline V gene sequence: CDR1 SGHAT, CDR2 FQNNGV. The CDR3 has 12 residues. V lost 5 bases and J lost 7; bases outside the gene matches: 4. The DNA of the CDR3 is TGTGCCAGCAGCCCTCCGGGGGGGGAGCAGTACTTC. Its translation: CASSPPGGEQYF. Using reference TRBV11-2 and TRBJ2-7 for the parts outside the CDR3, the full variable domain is EAGVAQSPRYKIIEKRQSVAFWCNPISGHATLYWYQQILGQGPKLLIQFQNNGVVDDSQLPKDRFSAERLKGVDSTLKIQPAKLEDSAVYLCASSPPGGEQYFGPGTRLTVT.

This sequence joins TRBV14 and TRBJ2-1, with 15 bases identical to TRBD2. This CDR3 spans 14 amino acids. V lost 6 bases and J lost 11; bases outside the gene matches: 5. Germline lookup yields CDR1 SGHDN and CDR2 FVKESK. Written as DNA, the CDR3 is TGTGCCAGCAGAACCGGGACTAGCGGGGGGCAGCAGTTCTTC. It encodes CASRTGTSGGQQFF.

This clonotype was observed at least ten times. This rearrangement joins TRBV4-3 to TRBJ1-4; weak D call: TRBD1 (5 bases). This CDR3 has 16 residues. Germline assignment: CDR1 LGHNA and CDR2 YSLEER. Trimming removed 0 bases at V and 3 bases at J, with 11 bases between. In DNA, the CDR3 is TGCGCCAGCAGCCAAGATGAGGAGGGGTCTAATGAAAAACTGTTTTTT. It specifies CASSQDEEGSNEKLFF.

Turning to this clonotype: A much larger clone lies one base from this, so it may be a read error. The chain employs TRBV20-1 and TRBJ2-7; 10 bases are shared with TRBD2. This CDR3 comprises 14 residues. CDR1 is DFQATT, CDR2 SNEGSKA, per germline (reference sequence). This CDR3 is CSAVASGSSSEQYF. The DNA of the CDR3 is TGCAGTGCAGTGGCTAGCGGGAGTTCCTCCGAGCAGTACTTC.

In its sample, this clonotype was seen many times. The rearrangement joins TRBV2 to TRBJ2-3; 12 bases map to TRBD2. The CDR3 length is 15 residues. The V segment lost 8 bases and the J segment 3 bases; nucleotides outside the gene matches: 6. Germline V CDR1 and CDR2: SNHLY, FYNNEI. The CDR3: CASQMTSGGTDTQYF. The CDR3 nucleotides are TGTGCCAGCCAAATGACTAGCGGGGGAACAGATACGCAGTATTTT.

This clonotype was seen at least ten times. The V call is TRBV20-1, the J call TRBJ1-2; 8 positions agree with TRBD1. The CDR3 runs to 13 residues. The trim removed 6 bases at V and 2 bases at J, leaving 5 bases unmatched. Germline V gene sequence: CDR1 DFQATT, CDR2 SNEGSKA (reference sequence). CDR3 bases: TGCAGTGCGGGAGGACAGGGAAACTATGGCTACACCTTC. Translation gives CSAGGQGNYGYTF.

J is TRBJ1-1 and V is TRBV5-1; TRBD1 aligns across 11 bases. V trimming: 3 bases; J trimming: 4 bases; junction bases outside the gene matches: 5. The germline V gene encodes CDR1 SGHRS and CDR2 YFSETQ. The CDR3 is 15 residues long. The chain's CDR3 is CASSSGTGGTTEAFF. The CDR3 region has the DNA TGCGCCAGCAGCTCCGGGACAGGGGGGACCACTGAAGCTTTCTTT.

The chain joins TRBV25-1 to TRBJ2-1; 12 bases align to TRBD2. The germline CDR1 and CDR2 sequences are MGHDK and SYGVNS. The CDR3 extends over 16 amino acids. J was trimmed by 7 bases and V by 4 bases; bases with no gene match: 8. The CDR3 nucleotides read TGTGCCAGCAGTGCTAGATTGACTAGCGGGAGAAATGAGCAGTTCTTC. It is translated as CASSARLTSGRNEQFF.

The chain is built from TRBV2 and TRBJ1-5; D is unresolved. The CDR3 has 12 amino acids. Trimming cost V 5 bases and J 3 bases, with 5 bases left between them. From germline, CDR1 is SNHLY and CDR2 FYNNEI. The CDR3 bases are TGTGCCAGCAGTCGAACCAATCAGCCCCAGCATTTT. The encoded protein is CASSRTNQPQHF.

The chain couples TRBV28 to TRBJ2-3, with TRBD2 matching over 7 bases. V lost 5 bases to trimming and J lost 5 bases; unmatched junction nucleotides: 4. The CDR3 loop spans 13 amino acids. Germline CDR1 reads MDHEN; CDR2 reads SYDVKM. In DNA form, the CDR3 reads TGTGCCAGCAGTAGCGGGAAGAGAGATACGCAGTATTTT. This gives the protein CASSSGKRDTQYF. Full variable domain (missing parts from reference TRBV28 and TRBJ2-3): DVKVTQSSRYLVKRTGEKVFLECVQDMDHENMFWYRQDPGLGLRLIYFSYDVKMKEKGDIPEGYSVSREKKERFSLILESASTNQTSMYLCASSSGKRDTQYFGPGTRLTVL.

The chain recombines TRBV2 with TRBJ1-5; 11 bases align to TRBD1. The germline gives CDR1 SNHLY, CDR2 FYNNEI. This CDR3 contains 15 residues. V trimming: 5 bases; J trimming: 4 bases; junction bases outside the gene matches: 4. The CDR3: CASSSRDRGNQPQHF. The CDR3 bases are TGTGCCAGCAGTTCACGGGACAGGGGGAATCAGCCCCAGCATTTT.

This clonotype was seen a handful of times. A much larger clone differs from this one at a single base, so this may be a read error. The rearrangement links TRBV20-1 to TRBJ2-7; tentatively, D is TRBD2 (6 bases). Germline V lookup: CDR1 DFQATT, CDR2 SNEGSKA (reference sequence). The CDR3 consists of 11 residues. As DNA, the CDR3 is TGCAGTGCCGGGACTGGCTACGAGCAGTCCTTC. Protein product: CSAGTGYEQSF.

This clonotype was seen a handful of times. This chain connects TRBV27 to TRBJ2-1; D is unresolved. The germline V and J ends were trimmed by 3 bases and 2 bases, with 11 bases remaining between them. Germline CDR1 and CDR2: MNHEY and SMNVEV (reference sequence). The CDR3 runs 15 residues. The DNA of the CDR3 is TGTGCCAGCAGTTTTGTCACAGCAACCTACAATGAGCAGTTCTTC. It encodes CASSFVTATYNEQFF.

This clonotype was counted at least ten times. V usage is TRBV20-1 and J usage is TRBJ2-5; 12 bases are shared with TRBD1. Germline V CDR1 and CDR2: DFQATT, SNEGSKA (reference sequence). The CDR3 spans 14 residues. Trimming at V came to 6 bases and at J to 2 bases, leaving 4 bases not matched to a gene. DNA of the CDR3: TGCAGTGCAAGGGACAGGGGGCTTCAAGAGACCCAGTACTTC. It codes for CSARDRGLQETQYF.

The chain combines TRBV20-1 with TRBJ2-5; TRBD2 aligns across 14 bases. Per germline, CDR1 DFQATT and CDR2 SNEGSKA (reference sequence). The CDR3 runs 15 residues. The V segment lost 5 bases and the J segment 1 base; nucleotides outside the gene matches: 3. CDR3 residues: CSAPGTSGSQETQYF. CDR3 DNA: TGCAGTGCTCCCGGGACTAGCGGGAGCCAAGAGACCCAGTACTTC.

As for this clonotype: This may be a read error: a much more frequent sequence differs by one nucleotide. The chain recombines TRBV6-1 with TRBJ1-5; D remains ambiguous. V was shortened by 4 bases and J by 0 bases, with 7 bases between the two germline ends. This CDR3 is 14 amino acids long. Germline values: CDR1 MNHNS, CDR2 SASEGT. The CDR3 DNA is TGTGCCAGCAGTGGAGCAATTAGCAATCAGCCCCAGCATTTT. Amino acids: CASSGAISNQPQHF.

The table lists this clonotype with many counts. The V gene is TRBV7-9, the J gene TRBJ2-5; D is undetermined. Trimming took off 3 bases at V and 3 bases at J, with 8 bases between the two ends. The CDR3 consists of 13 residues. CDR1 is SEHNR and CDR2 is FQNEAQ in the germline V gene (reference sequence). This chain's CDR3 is CASSFPGEETQYF. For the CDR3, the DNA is TGTGCCAGCAGCTTCCCTGGCGAAGAGACCCAGTACTTC. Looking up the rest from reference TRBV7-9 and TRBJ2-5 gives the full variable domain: DTGVSQNPRHKITKRGQNVTFRCDPISEHNRLYWYRQTLGQGPEFLTYFQNEAQLEKSRLLSDRFSAERPKGSFSTLEIQRTEQGDSAMYLCASSFPGEETQYFGPGTRLLVL.

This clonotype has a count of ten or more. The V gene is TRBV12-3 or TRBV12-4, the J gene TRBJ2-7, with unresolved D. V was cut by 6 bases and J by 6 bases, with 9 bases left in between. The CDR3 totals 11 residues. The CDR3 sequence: CASSNNLEQYF. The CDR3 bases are TGTGCCAGCAGCAATAACCTCGAGCAGTACTTC.

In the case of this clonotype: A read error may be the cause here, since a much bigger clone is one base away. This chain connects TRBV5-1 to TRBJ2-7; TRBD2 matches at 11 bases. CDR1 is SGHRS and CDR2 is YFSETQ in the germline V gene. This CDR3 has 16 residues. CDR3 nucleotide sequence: TGCACCAGCAGCTTGGTTGGTAGCGGGAGGGCCTACGAGCAGTACTTC. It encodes CTSSLVGSGRAYEQYF.

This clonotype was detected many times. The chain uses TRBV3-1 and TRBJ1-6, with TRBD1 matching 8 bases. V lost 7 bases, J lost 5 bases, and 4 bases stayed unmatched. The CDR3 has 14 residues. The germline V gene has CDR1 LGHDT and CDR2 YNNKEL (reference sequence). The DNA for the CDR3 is TGTGCCAGCAATGACAGGGGTGATAATTCACCCCTCCACTTT. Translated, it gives CASNDRGDNSPLHF.